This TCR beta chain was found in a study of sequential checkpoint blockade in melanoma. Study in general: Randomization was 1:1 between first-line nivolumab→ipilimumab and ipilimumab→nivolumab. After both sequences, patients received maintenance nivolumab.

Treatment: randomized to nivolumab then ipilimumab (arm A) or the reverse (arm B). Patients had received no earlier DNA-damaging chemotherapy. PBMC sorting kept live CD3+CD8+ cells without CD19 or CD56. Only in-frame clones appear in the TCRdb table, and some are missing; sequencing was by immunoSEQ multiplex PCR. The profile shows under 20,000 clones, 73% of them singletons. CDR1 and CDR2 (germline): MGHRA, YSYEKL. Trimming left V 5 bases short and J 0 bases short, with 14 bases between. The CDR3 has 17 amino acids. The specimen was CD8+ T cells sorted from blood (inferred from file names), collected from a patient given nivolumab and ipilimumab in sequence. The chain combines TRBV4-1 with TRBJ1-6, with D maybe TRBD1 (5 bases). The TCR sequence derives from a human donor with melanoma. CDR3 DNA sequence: TGCGCCAGCAGCGAAGCGGGGGTGATCTCCTATAATTCACCCCTCCACTTT. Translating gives CASSEAGVISYNSPLHF.